This T cell receptor beta chain is drawn from a study of blood T cell repertoires in COVID-19. At the level of the study: Samples representing acute and convalescent COVID-19 were sourced from the United States, Italy and Spain. In each case, the material was cDNA or gDNA derived from T cells, B-cell-depleted T cells, or PBMCs.

Under the authors' procedure: Scientists estimated how many nucleated cells there were by amplifying reference gene primers. Sequencing was performed with immunoSEQ multiplex PCR; in TCRdb, only in-frame clones are kept and a portion is missing. V and J calls and clone size are copied from that table; D and trimming were computed from the DNA. The sample shows approximately 360,000 clones, 89% of them seen only once. The CDR3 consists of 13 residues. V lost 7 bases and J 6 bases, leaving 12 bases between the germline ends. In germline, CDR1 is ENHRY, CDR2 SYGVKD. This receptor was obtained from a man aged 40-55 years with acute or convalescent COVID-19. The V and J genes are TRBV10-3 and TRBJ2-2; maybe TRBD1 (6 bases). The specimen was peripheral blood. The CDR3 loop is CAIMPGESGELFF. Written as DNA, the CDR3 is TGTGCCATCATGCCAGGGGAATCCGGGGAGCTGTTTTTT.